This entry is about one T cell receptor (beta chain). This clonotype showed up many times. Its target antigen remains unknown. Nothing much larger sits one base from this clone, and base qualities are not available. At the junction V is shortened by 6 bases and J by 8 bases; bases outside the gene matches: 7. The germline V gene encodes CDR1 ENHRY and CDR2 SYGVKD. The CDR3 has 16 amino acids, counting the end cysteine and phenylalanine. CDR3 DNA only is kept here, 48 bases in frame from base 1. The sample is drawn from a study of early T cells in non-severe SARS-CoV-2 infection (dated by TCRdb to the early 2020s). Regarding the research as a whole: TCR sequencing used bulk RNA from unsorted whole blood, so alpha and beta chains could not be paired. Study-level results and caveats: VDJdb matching was skewed toward anti-spike CD8 responses and likely underestimated virus-specific expansions by missing private and CD4 specificities.

The library was prepared using 5' RACE. Sequencing was carried out with a NextSeq 500. To correct for sequencing error and PCR bias, the TCR library protocol tagged individual cDNA molecules with unique molecular identifiers. Both TCR alpha and beta chains were sequenced, and tight co-correlation was observed between alpha and beta sequence abundances in each sample. The study's processing was this. V gene, J gene and CDR3 annotation of TCR sequences was performed with Decombinator V4. TCRs were defined as expanded if a significant change between any two time points was detected under a Poisson model with p below 0.0001. Abundances of TCRs were expressed as counts per million after normalisation to the total number of TCRs sequenced in each sample. TRAV1-2 paired with TRAJ12, TRAJ20 or TRAJ33 defined MAIT TCRs, while TRAV10 paired with TRAJ18 defined iNKT TCRs. VDJdb, accessed on 1 November 2021, was searched for TCRs annotated for CMV, EBV and SARS-CoV-2, and TCRs annotated for more than one antigen were excluded. Using fastp trimming at Q25 and MiXCR clonotype assembly, TCRdb reanalyzed the public sequencing data and kept in-frame beta chains. Under each unique CDR3 protein, matching rows form one entry showing the most common genes and DNA. The V and J calls follow TCRdb's processing rather than the paper's. A total of approximately 64,000 distinct CDR3 sequences appear in this sample, over 4.5% of them only once. The ten largest clones take up around 5.2% of the sample.

Set within a cohort of healthcare workers in London, UK, this nested case-control study involved weekly PCR testing of nasopharyngeal swabs along with blood sampling. Healthcare workers were recruited during the week of the UK lockdown, between 23 and 31 March 2020, and followed weekly for up to roughly 15 weeks. This receptor was identified in an adult who was a healthcare worker with PCR-confirmed SARS-CoV-2 infection or an uninfected control (not recorded which). The chain is encoded by TRBV10-3 joined to TRBJ2-1; 16 bases in the junction line up with TRBD2. Sequences were obtained from whole blood. CDR3 reads: CAISAGTSGGADEQFF. The DNA reads TGTGCCATCAGCGCTGGGACTAGCGGGGGGGCCGATGAGCAGTTCTTC.